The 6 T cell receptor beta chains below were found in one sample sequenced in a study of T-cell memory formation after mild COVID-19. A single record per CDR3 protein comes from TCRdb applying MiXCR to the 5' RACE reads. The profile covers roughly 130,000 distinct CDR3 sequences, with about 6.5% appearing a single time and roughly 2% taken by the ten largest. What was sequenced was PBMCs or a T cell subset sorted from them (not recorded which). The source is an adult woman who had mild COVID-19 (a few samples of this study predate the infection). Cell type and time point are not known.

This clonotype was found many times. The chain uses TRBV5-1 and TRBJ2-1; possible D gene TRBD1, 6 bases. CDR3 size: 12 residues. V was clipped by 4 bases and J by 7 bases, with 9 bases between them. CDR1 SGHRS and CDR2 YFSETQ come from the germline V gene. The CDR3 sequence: CASSLQGNEQFF. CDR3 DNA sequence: TGCGCCAGCAGCCTACAGGGTAATGAGCAGTTCTTC.

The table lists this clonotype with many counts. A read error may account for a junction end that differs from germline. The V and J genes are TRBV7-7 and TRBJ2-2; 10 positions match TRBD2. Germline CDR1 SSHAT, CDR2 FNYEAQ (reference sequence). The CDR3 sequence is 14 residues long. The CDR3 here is CASRTSGNTGELFF. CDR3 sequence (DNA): TGTGCTAGCAGGACTAGCGGGAACACCGGGGAGCTGTTTTTT.

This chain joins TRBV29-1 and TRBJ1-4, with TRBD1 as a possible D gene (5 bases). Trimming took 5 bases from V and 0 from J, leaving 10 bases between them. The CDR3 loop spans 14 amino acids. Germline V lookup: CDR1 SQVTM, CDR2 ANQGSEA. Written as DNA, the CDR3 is TGCAGCGTTCGTAGGGGACCAACTAATGAAAAACTGTTTTTT. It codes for CSVRRGPTNEKLFF. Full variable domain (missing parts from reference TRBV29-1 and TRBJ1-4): SAVISQKPSRDICQRGTSLTIQCQVDSQVTMMFWYRQQPGQSLTLIATANQGSEATYESGFVIDKFPISRPNLTFSTLTVSNMSPEDSSIYLCSVRRGPTNEKLFFGSGTQLSVL.

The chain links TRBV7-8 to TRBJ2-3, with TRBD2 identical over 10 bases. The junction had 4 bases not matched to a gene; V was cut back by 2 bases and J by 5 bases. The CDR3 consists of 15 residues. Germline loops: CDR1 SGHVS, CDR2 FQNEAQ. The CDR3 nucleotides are TGTGCCAGCAGCTTACAGCGGGGGGGCCGAGATACGCAGTATTTT. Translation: CASSLQRGGRDTQYF.

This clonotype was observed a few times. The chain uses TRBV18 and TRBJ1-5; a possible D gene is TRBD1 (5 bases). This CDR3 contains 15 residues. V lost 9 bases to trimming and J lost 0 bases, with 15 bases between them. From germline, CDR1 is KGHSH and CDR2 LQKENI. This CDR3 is CASFQGDHSNQPQHF. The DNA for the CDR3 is TGTGCCAGTTTCCAGGGAGACCATAGCAATCAGCCCCAGCATTTT.

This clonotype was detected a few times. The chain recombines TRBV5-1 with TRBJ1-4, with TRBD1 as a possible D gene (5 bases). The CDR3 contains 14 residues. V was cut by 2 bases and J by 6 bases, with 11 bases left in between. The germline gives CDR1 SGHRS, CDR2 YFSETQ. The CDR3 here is CASSFRGLYEKLFF. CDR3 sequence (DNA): TGCGCCAGCAGCTTCCGGGGCCTATATGAAAAACTGTTTTTT.